The 29 T cell receptor beta chains in this list originate from one sample, sequenced in a study of blood T cell repertoires in COVID-19. Clones were read by immunoSEQ multiplex PCR, and TCRdb kept only the in-frame ones, dropping some. The sample has around 97,000 clones, around nine tenths seen once. Material: peripheral blood. These TCRs come from a human donor in a cohort sampled during active COVID-19.

This chain uses TRBV19 with TRBJ2-7; TRBD2 matches 7 bases. In germline, CDR1 is LNHDA, CDR2 SQIVND (reference sequence). The ends lost 4 bases at V and 3 bases at J; junction bases unmatched: 12. This CDR3 comprises 16 residues. CDR3 in amino acids: CASSKGPSGAFYEQYF. Here the CDR3 DNA reads TGTGCCAGTAGTAAGGGGCCTAGCGGAGCCTTCTACGAGCAGTACTTC.

The chain combines TRBV3-1 (or the pseudogene TRBV3-2) with TRBJ2-6, with D uncertain. The CDR3 has 17 amino acids. V was shortened by 3 bases and J by 2 bases, with 14 bases between the two germline ends. Looked up from germline, CDR1 is LGHDT and CDR2 is YNNKEL (reference sequence). Here the CDR3 DNA reads TGTGCCAGCAGCCAGTTCGGTCTGAAACCTGGGGCCAACGTCCTGACTTTC. Translation gives CASSQFGLKPGANVLTF.

This chain joins TRBV6-6 and TRBJ2-1, with 7 positions matching TRBD2. The CDR3 contains 14 residues. Germline CDR1 and CDR2: MNHNY and SVGAGI (reference sequence). J lost 7 bases, V lost 8 bases, and 11 bases had no gene match. CDR3 in amino acids: CASGAGVALNEQFF. CDR3 nucleotides: TGTGCCAGCGGGGCGGGGGTGGCGTTGAATGAGCAGTTCTTC.

This rearrangement joins TRBV6-5 to TRBJ1-3; D uncertain. Trimming left V 7 bases short and J 0 bases short, with 13 bases between. Germline CDR1 is MNHEY and CDR2 is SVGAGI. CDR3 length equals 15 residues. CDR3 DNA sequence: TGTGCCAGCAATCTAGCAGGATACTCTGGAAACACCATATATTTT. As protein: CASNLAGYSGNTIYF.

The J gene is TRBJ2-2, the V gene TRBV18; D is unresolved. The length of the CDR3 is 12 residues. Trimming stripped 8 bases from V and 4 bases from J, with 8 bases between. Germline V CDR1 and CDR2: KGHSH, LQKENI. Here the CDR3 reads CASATSTGELFF. The CDR3 DNA reads as TGTGCCAGCGCCACCAGCACCGGGGAGCTGTTTTTT.

J is TRBJ2-7 and V is TRBV7-9, with 8 bases that match TRBD2. V was clipped by 5 bases and J by 2 bases; unmatched bases: 11. This CDR3 has 16 amino acids. In germline, CDR1 is SEHNR, CDR2 FQNEAQ (reference sequence). CDR3 loop: CASSTTSVPGPYEQYF. The CDR3 nucleotides read TGTGCCAGCAGCACGACTAGCGTTCCGGGACCCTACGAGCAGTACTTC.

The chain employs TRBV30 and TRBJ1-2, with D perhaps TRBD1 (5 bases). The CDR3 loop spans 14 amino acids. V shed 4 bases and J shed 2 bases, with 14 bases lying between them. Germline lookup yields CDR1 GTSNPN and CDR2 SVGIG (reference sequence). The chain's CDR3 is CAWTPGYPNYGYTF. The CDR3 DNA reads as TGTGCCTGGACCCCAGGGTATCCCAACTATGGCTACACCTTC. Complete variable domain (other parts from reference TRBV30 and TRBJ1-2): SQTIHQWPATLVQPVGSPLSLECTVEGTSNPNLYWYRQAAGRGLQLLFYSVGIGQISSEVPQNLSASRPQDRQFILSSKKLLLSDSGFYLCAWTPGYPNYGYTFGSGTRLTVV.

The chain couples TRBV6-2 or TRBV6-3 to TRBJ1-2; D gene uncertain. The CDR3 consists of 13 residues. CDR1 is MNHEY, CDR2 SVGEGT, per germline. The V end lost 4 bases, the J end lost 5 bases, and 11 bases lay between the germline ends. CDR3 nucleotide sequence: TGTGCCAGCAGTTGGGCAATTGTGTATGGCTACACCTTC. Translated, it gives CASSWAIVYGYTF.

CDR3 DNA: TGTGCCAGCAGCAAACCGGGACTGGGCTACGAGCAGTACTTC. As protein: CASSKPGLGYEQYF. V usage is TRBV5-6 and J usage is TRBJ2-7; D possibly corresponds to TRBD2 (6 bases). Germline-derived CDR1 and CDR2 are SGHDT and YYEEEE. V was cut by 4 bases and J by 3 bases, with 14 bases left in between. The CDR3 sequence is 14 residues long.

The chain recombines TRBV29-1 with TRBJ2-3; D is perhaps TRBD2 (7 bases). Trimming cost V 1 base and J 2 bases, with 13 bases left between them. Germline V CDR1 and CDR2: SQVTM, ANQGSEA. The CDR3 loop spans 15 amino acids. CDR3 amino acids: CSVEGRGLYTDTQYF. The CDR3, as DNA: TGCAGCGTTGAAGGGCGGGGGCTCTACACAGATACGCAGTATTTT.

The rearrangement uses TRBV6-5 and TRBJ1-1, with D possibly being TRBD1 (6 bases). Looked up from germline, CDR1 is MNHEY and CDR2 is SVGAGI. The CDR3 consists of 13 residues. V was shortened by 7 bases and J by 5 bases, with 14 bases between the two germline ends. CDR3 residues: CASIGGGGTEAFF. The CDR3 DNA is TGTGCCAGCATCGGAGGGGGGGGAACTGAAGCTTTCTTT.

This clone has a single count. V is TRBV5-1 and J is TRBJ2-5; D is ambiguous. Trimming shortened V by 0 bases and J by 4 bases, and 10 bases separated the two germline ends. The CDR3 is made up of 14 amino acids. Germline V gives CDR1 SGHRS, CDR2 YFSETQ. The CDR3 region is CASSLETSGETQYF. DNA of the CDR3: TGCGCCAGCAGCTTGGAAACGAGTGGAGAGACCCAGTACTTC.

This clone was found once. The chain carries TRBV7-9 and TRBJ1-6; 8 bases line up with TRBD1. CDR3 length equals 17 residues. CDR1 and CDR2 from the germline V gene are SEHNR and FQNEAQ (reference sequence). Trimming took 1 base from V and 9 from J; bases not matched to a gene: 11. CDR3 sequence: CASSLVQGANIFSPLHF. The CDR3 DNA reads TGTGCCAGCAGCTTAGTGCAGGGGGCGAATATTTTTTCACCCCTCCACTTT.

This chain joins TRBV10-3 and TRBJ1-1; D is ambiguous. The CDR3 runs 14 residues. Germline CDR1 and CDR2: ENHRY and SYGVKD. Deletions cut 5 bases from V and 1 base from J, with 11 bases between. The CDR3 coding sequence is TGTGCCATCAGTCCCGGGTTGCCGAACACTGAAGCTTTCTTT. Its protein is CAISPGLPNTEAFF.

This sequence joins TRBV6-9 and TRBJ2-6; the match to TRBD1 covers 8 bases. Germline loops: CDR1 MNHGY, CDR2 SVAAGI. The CDR3 extends over 19 amino acids. Unmatched junction bases numbered 16, after V lost 8 bases and J lost 1 base. The CDR3 protein is CASGGQGGKKNSGANVLTF. The CDR3 DNA sequence: TGTGCCAGCGGCGGACAGGGAGGCAAGAAGAATTCTGGGGCCAACGTCCTGACTTTC.

This chain joins TRBV9 and TRBJ2-6; TRBD2 matches at 15 bases. From germline, CDR1 is SGDLS and CDR2 YYNGEE. V gave up 3 bases and J gave up 0 bases; unmatched junction bases: 10. The CDR3 contains 21 residues. The CDR3 sequence is CASSALPGLAGGNSGANVLTF. DNA for the CDR3: TGTGCCAGCAGCGCTCTGCCGGGACTAGCGGGGGGTAACTCTGGGGCCAACGTCCTGACTTTC.

This chain joins TRBV4-3 and TRBJ2-5; a weak D match, TRBD2 (6 bases). Germline V gene data show CDR1 as LGHNA and CDR2 as YSLEER. The germline V and J ends were trimmed by 0 bases and 5 bases, with 10 bases remaining between them. CDR3 length: 14 residues. The DNA of the CDR3 is TGCGCCAGCAGCCAAGATCTTGGGGGGGAGACCCAGTACTTC. As protein: CASSQDLGGETQYF.

The chain combines TRBV3-1 (or the pseudogene TRBV3-2) with TRBJ2-7; tentative D call: TRBD1 (6 bases). This CDR3 region has 13 residues. The V end lost 4 bases, the J end lost 3 bases, and 10 bases lay between the germline ends. The germline gives CDR1 LGHDT, CDR2 YNNKEL (reference sequence). In DNA form, the CDR3 reads TGTGCCAGCAGCCCACCGGGACACTACGAGCAGTACTTC. Translation gives CASSPPGHYEQYF.

The gene calls are TRBV9 and TRBJ1-4; possible D gene TRBD1, 5 bases. This CDR3 has 15 amino acids. Trimming pared 4 bases from V and 6 bases from J, leaving 16 bases between. The germline gives CDR1 SGDLS, CDR2 YYNGEE. The CDR3 DNA is TGTGCCAGCAGCCGCGCGGGGGGGGTAGATGAAAAACTGTTTTTT. This sequence encodes CASSRAGGVDEKLFF.

V and J are TRBV7-9 and TRBJ1-6; no clear D gene. The CDR3 length is 17 residues. In germline, CDR1 is SEHNR, CDR2 FQNEAQ (reference sequence). The V and J ends lost 1 base and 0 bases respectively, with 10 bases between them. The DNA for the CDR3 is TGTGCCAGCAGCTTAGGGGCAGTCAGCTCCTATAATTCACCCCTCCACTTT. Protein sequence: CASSLGAVSSYNSPLHF.

This clone was counted a single time. V usage is TRBV5-1 and J usage is TRBJ2-7; 10 positions agree with TRBD1. CDR3 length: 15 amino acids. Germline CDR1 reads SGHRS; CDR2 reads YFSETQ. The V segment lost 3 bases and the J segment 4 bases; nucleotides outside the gene matches: 7. CDR3 loop: CASSWGTGVKYEQYF. CDR3 nucleotide sequence: TGCGCCAGCAGCTGGGGGACAGGGGTCAAATACGAGCAGTACTTC.

The V call is TRBV21-1, the J call TRBJ1-5. TRBV21-1 is given as a pseudogene. There are 17 residues in the CDR3. As DNA, the CDR3 is TGTGCCAGCAGCAAAGCCCGGAGCAGTTATAGCAATCAGCCCCAGCATTTT. Amino acid sequence: CASSKARSSYSNQPQHF.

The chain employs TRBV5-4 and TRBJ2-1, with 10 bases aligning to TRBD2. The CDR3 is 17 residues long. Germline V gene lookup returns CDR1 SGHNT and CDR2 YYREEE (reference sequence). The ends lost 0 bases at V and 5 bases at J; junction bases unmatched: 8. The CDR3 here is CASSLAIRLAGDNEQFF. CDR3 nucleotide sequence: TGTGCCAGCAGCTTGGCTATTAGGCTAGCGGGAGACAATGAGCAGTTCTTC.

The rearrangement links TRBV27 to TRBJ1-5; D is possibly TRBD1 (6 bases). The CDR3 is made up of 15 amino acids. From germline, CDR1 is MNHEY and CDR2 SMNVEV (reference sequence). Trimming stripped 2 bases from V and 4 bases from J, with 12 bases between. The CDR3 nucleotides read TGTGCCAGCAGTTTAGGAACAGGGTGGAATCAGCCCCAGCATTTT. Its translation: CASSLGTGWNQPQHF.

This chain joins TRBV5-1 and TRBJ1-2, with no clear D. Between the trimmed V and J ends, which lost 4 bases and 5 bases, there was a span of 21 bases. This CDR3 spans 16 amino acids. Germline V CDR1 and CDR2: SGHRS, YFSETQ. The CDR3 reads CASSPSSSPGFYGYTF. The CDR3 nucleotides are TGCGCCAGCAGCCCATCAAGCTCTCCGGGATTTTATGGCTACACCTTC.

The chain combines TRBV3-1 (or the pseudogene TRBV3-2) with TRBJ1-1; D is unclear. Germline values: CDR1 LGHDT, CDR2 YNNKEL (reference sequence). V lost 4 bases to trimming and J lost 2 bases, with 5 bases between them. The CDR3 runs to 12 residues. CDR3 amino acids: CASSPQNTEAFF. The DNA of the CDR3 is TGTGCCAGCAGCCCCCAAAACACTGAAGCTTTCTTT.

The rearrangement links TRBV19 to TRBJ1-1, with D possibly being TRBD1 (5 bases). V lost 6 bases to trimming and J lost 7 bases, with 12 bases between them. There are 12 residues in the CDR3. Germline CDR1 reads LNHDA; CDR2 reads SQIVND (reference sequence). In nucleotides, the CDR3 is TGTGCCAGTAGCAATTCGGGGGTTGAAGCTTTCTTT. Residues: CASSNSGVEAFF. The whole variable domain, remainder taken from reference TRBV19 and TRBJ1-1, is DGGITQSPKYLFRKEGQNVTLSCEQNLNHDAMYWYRQDPGQGLRLIYYSQIVNDFQKGDIAEGYSVSREKKESFPLTVTSAQKNPTAFYLCASSNSGVEAFFGQGTRLTVV.

There are a few counts of this clone. This chain links TRBV7-2 with TRBJ2-3, with 7 bases fitting TRBD2. Germline loops: CDR1 SGHTA, CDR2 FQGNSA. V was clipped by 4 bases and J by 4 bases; unmatched bases: 11. This CDR3 is 16 amino acids long. The CDR3 DNA follows: TGTGCCAGCAGCTCCCCCTTGGGGGGAGGGCCAGATACGCAGTATTTT. This gives the protein CASSSPLGGGPDTQYF.

In DNA, the CDR3 is TGTGCCAGCAGTCCCACAGGGCTCTATGGCTACACCTTC. Amino acids: CASSPTGLYGYTF. This chain uses TRBV7-2 with TRBJ1-2, with D perhaps TRBD1 (6 bases). CDR3 size: 13 residues. Looked up from germline, CDR1 is SGHTA and CDR2 is FQGNSA. The V gene lost 6 bases and the J gene lost 4 bases, with 12 bases spanning the gap.